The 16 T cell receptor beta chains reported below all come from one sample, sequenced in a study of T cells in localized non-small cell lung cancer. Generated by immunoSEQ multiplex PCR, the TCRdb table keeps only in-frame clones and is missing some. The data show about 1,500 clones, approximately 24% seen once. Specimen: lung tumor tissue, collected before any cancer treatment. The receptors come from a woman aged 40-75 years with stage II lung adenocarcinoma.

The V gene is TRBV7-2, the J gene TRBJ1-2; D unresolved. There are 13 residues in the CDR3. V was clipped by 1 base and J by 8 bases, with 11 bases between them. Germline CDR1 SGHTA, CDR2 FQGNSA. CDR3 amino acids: CASSLVPTPGYTF. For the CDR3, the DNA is TGTGCCAGCAGCTTAGTCCCAACTCCGGGCTACACCTTC.

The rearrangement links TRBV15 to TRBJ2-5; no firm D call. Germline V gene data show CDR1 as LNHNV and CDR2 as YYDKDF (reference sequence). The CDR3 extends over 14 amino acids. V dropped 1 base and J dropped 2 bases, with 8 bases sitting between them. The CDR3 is CATSRGTVQETQYF. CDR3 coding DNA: TGTGCCACCAGCAGAGGGACCGTTCAAGAGACCCAGTACTTC.

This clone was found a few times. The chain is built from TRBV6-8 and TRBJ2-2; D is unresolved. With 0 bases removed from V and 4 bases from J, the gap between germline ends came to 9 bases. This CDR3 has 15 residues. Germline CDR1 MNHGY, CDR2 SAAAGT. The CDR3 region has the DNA TGTGCCAGCAGTTACTCGCTATTAGGCACCGGGGAGCTGTTTTTT. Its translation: CASSYSLLGTGELFF.

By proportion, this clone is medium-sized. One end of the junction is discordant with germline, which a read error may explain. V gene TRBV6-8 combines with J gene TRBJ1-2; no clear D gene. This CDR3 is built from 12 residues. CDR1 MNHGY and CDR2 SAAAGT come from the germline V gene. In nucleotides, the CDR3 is TGTGCCAGCAGTGACTCGAACTATGGCTACACCTTC. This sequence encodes CASSDSNYGYTF.

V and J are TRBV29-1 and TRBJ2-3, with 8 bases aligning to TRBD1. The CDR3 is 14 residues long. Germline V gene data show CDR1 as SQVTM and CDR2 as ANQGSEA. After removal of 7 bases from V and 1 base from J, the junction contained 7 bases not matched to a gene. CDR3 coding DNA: TGCAGCGCCACCGGACAGGGAGGCACAGATACGCAGTATTTT. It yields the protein CSATGQGGTDTQYF.

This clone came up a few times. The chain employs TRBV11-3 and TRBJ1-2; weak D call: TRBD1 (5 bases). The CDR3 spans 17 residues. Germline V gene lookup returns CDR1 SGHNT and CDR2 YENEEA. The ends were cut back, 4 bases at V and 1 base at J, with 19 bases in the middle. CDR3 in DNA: TGTGCCAGCAGCTGGGCTCGGGGCAGGCTCGGTAACTATGGCTACACCTTC. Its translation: CASSWARGRLGNYGYTF. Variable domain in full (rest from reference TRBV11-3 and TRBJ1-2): EAGVVQSPRYKIIEKKQPVAFWCNPISGHNTLYWYLQNLGQGPELLIRYENEEAVDDSQLPKDRFSAERLKGVDSTLKIQPAELGDSAVYLCASSWARGRLGNYGYTFGSGTRLTVV.

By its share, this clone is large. CDR3 loop: CASQFSGANVLTF. The CDR3 nucleotides are TGTGCCAGCCAATTTTCTGGGGCCAACGTCCTGACTTTC. V gene TRBV6-8 combines with J gene TRBJ2-6; D gene ambiguous. Trimming took off 8 bases at V and 1 base at J, with 6 bases between the two ends. This CDR3 has 13 residues. Looked up from germline, CDR1 is MNHGY and CDR2 is SAAAGT.

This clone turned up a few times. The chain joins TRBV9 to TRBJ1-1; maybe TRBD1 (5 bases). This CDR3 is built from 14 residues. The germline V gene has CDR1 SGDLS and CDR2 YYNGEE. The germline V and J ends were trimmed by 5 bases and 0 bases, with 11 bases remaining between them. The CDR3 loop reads CASSEMGVNTEAFF. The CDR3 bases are TGTGCCAGCAGTGAGATGGGGGTGAACACTGAAGCTTTCTTT.

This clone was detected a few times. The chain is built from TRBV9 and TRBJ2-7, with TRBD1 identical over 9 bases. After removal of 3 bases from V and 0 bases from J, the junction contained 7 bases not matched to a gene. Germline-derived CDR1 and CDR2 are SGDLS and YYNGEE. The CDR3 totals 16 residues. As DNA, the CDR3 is TGTGCCAGCAGCGCTATCGACAGGGGGAGCTCCTACGAGCAGTACTTC. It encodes CASSAIDRGSSYEQYF. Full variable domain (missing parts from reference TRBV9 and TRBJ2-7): DSGVTQTPKHLITATGQRVTLRCSPRSGDLSVYWYQQSLDQGLQFLIQYYNGEERAKGNILERFSAQQFPDLHSELNLSSLELGDSALYFCASSAIDRGSSYEQYFGPGTRLTVT.

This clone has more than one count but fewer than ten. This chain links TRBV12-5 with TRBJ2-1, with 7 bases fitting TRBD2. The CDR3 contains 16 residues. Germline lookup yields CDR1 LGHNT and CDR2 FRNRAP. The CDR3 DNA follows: TGTGCCAGCAAAGATGGCGAGACTAGCACCTACAATGAGCAGTTCTTC. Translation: CASKDGETSTYNEQFF.

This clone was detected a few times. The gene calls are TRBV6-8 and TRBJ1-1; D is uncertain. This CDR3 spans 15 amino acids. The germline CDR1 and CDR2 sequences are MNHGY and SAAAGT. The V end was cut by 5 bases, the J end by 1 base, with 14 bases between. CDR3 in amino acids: CASSALRWGNTEAFF. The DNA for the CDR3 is TGTGCCAGCAGTGCTCTCAGGTGGGGGAACACTGAAGCTTTCTTT.

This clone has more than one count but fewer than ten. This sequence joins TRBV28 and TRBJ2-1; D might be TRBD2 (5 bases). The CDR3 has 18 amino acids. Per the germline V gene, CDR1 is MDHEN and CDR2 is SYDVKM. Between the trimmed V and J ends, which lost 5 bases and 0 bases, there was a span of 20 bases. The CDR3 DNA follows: TGTGCCAGCAGTCTAATGTTCGGAGGTAGGAGCTCCTACAATGAGCAGTTCTTC. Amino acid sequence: CASSLMFGGRSSYNEQFF. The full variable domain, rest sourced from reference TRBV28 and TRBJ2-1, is DVKVTQSSRYLVKRTGEKVFLECVQDMDHENMFWYRQDPGLGLRLIYFSYDVKMKEKGDIPEGYSVSREKKERFSLILESASTNQTSMYLCASSLMFGGRSSYNEQFFGPGTRLTVL.

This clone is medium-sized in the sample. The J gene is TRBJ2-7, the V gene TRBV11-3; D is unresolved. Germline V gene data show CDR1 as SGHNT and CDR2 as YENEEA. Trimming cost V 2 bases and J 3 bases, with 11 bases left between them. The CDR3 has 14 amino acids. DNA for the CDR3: TGTGCCAGCAGCTTAAATAGTATAAACTACGAGCAGTACTTC. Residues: CASSLNSINYEQYF.

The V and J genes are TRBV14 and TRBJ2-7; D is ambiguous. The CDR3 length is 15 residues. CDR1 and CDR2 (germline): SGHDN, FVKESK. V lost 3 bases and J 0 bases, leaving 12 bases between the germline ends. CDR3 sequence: CASSHKERNSYEQYF. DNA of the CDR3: TGTGCCAGCAGCCATAAAGAGAGGAACTCCTACGAGCAGTACTTC.

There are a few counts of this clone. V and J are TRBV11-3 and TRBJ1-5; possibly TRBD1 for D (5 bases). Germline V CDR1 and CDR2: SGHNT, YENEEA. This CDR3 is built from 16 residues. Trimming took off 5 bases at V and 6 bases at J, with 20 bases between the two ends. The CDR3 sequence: CASSRPSGAGGQPQHF. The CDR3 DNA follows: TGTGCCAGCAGCCGACCCTCCGGCGCCGGGGGTCAGCCCCAGCATTTT.

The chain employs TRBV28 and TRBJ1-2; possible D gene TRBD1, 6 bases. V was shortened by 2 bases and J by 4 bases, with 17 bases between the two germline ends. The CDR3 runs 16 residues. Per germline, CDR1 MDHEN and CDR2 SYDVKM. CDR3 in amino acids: CASSLQRGRGSYGYTF. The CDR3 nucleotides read TGTGCCAGCAGTTTACAACGGGGGCGCGGATCCTATGGCTACACCTTC.